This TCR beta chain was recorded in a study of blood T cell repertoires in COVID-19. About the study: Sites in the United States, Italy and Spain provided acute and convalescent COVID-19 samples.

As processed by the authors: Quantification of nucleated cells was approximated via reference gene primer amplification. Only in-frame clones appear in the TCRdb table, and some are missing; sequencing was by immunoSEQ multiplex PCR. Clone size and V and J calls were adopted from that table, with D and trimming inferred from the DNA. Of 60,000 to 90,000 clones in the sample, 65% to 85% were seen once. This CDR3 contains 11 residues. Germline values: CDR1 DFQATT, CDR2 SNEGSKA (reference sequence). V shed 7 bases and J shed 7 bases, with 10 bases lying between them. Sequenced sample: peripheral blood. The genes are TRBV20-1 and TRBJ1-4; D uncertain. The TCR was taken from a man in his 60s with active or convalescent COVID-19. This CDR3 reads CSVGGSEKLFF. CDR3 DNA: TGCAGTGTAGGCGGCAGTGAAAAACTGTTTTTT.